This TCR beta chain is from a study of T cell responses to AZD1222 COVID-19 vaccine. Overall study findings and caveats: Without day 14 samples, only post-peak T cell repertoires were studied. It was only a handful of AZD1222 recipients who were seropositive at baseline.

This CDR3 region has 12 residues. Trimming left V 5 bases short and J 3 bases short, with 8 bases between. Per germline, CDR1 MNHEY and CDR2 SVGEGT. TCRdb's copy holds only in-frame clones and misses some; the assay was immunoSEQ multiplex PCR. In the table there are some 150,000 clones, 90% of which are singletons. Regarding this clone: Antigen unknown.

Sequences were derived from peripheral blood, sampled 28 days after the second AZD1222 dose. The gene calls are TRBV6-2 or TRBV6-3 and TRBJ2-7; TRBD1 is a possible D gene (5 bases). This sequence was found in an adult who received the AZD1222 COVID-19 vaccine. The CDR3 loop reads CASSRTIYEQYF. The CDR3 DNA follows: TGTGCCAGCAGTAGGACAATCTACGAGCAGTACTTC.